The T cell receptor (beta chain) under discussion was sequenced for a study of cytomegalovirus exposure and HLA in healthy donors (dated by TCRdb to about 2017). Background on the whole study: An earlier analysis of about 560 of the donors reported 276 Gb of sequence data and 117 million unique TCR beta sequences obtained from around 180 million T cells. Of the 300 to 500 genotyped donors, 70% to 90% were placed in the genetic ancestry cluster associated with self-reported Caucasian donors. Rather than drawing on any new phenotypic data, the later analysis identified candidate immune exposures from TCR beta sequences and the way those sequences occurred across donors. All discovery cohort repertoires had been generated on a single sequencing platform. To decide whether each TCR beta V gene segment behaved as functional or pseudogenic, an earlier analysis of approximately 620 of the donors relied on high-throughput TCR beta sequencing. The study used immunosequencing to profile the T cell repertoires of 670 or so subjects and linked those repertoires to cytomegalovirus serostatus. In a later analysis, previously published TCR beta repertoires from 666 donors were re-analyzed and high-resolution HLA genotyping was added so that TCR occurrence patterns could be studied. A later genetic analysis took genome-wide SNP genotypes for about three fifths of the roughly 700 donors and used that subset as a discovery cohort. Class I and class II HLA loci were covered by the typing at four-digit resolution. The study aimed to test whether signatures of past pathogen exposure could be identified by cataloging public T cell receptors. Across some 400 genotyped donors of the cohort, an average of roughly 250,000 unique TCR beta nucleotide sequences per donor were sequenced, and roughly 20% of those sequences were non-productive. Approximately 300 gigabases of sequencing data and tens of millions of unique TCR sequences were included in an early release covering over 600 HLA-typed donors. Donor age, sex, ethnicity and CMV serostatus were compiled alongside the repertoire data. Roughly five DR-DQ haplotypes were treated as single units for association and clustering because of strong linkage in the cohort. Typing coverage differed by locus: A, B, C, DRB1 and DQB1 were typed in roughly 620-640 donors, DQA1 in approximately 520, DPA1 in 606, and DPB1 in 450 to 490. In addition to the first cohort of 666 subjects, a separate validation cohort of 120 different subjects was used. The study combined high-throughput TCR immunosequencing, statistical association of individual TCRs with disease status, and machine learning to predict cytomegalovirus infection status.

The cohort comprised 710 or so healthy bone marrow donors. At the time of sampling, every cohort member was nominally healthy, though immune exposures that went unrecorded were likely present. The donor was CMV seronegative and belonged to the group of roughly 330 seronegative cohort members. A peripheral blood sample was provided by each donor, and peripheral blood mononuclear cells were used for TCR beta sequencing. Genomic DNA was extracted from the blood cell samples with the Qiagen DNeasy Blood Extraction Kit. Libraries were made using the immunoSEQ multiplex PCR assay. For the multiplex PCR, a mixture combining 60 forward primers for TCR Vbeta segments and 13 reverse primers for TCR Jbeta segments was used. Amplification of the CDR3 region of rearranged TCR beta genes was performed with a multiplex PCR assay on genomic DNA. Amplified TCR beta libraries were sequenced as 87-base-pair reads on the Illumina HiSeq System. The study's processing was this. A later analysis counted approximately 76 million unique TCR beta chains across the 670 or so repertoires, and some 11 million of these chains were shared by at least two donors. Raw reads were error-corrected and collapsed into unique sequences with a nearest-neighbor algorithm that merged closely related sequences to remove PCR and sequencing errors. V, D and J gene segments were assigned by aligning CDR3 sequences to IMGT reference sequences. For a sequence to be retained, a match of at least six nucleotides to both a V gene segment and a J gene segment was required. A rearrangement was called productive if the CDR3 had no stop codons and remained in frame with V and J, and every other rearrangement was called non-productive. Following IMGT convention, CDR3 was defined as the stretch from the second conserved V-encoded cysteine to the conserved J-encoded phenylalanine. In an earlier analysis of more than 550 of the donors, sequences lacking an unambiguous match to a single V gene segment were excluded. An earlier analysis of fewer than 650 of the donors classified V segments as functional when productive rearrangements were above 56.7% and as segregating when the standard deviation between donors was above 5%. A statistical classification framework was built to diagnose cytomegalovirus status from the catalog of TCR beta chain sequences. In a later analysis, TCR nucleotide sequences were compared against IMGT/GENE-DB human TR gene sequences so that V and J genes could be assigned. Using the TCRdist pipeline, a later analysis assigned CDR3 sequences along with most-parsimonious VDJ recombination scenarios. A later analysis defined each TCR beta chain by its CDR3 amino acid sequence plus V-gene family, and excluded reads lacking a unique V-gene family. A later analysis removed 550 to 650 highly shared, low-generation-probability nucleotide sequences to deal with suspected cross-contamination and a sequencing artifact. In a later analysis, a clonal expansion index was calculated for each public chain from normalized within-repertoire ranks of inferred template counts. A later analysis computed generation probabilities with a VDJ recombination model fitted to out-of-frame rearrangements, and checked the results against IGoR. Hypergeometric tests were used in a later analysis to score TCR-TCR, TCR-HLA and TCR-CMV co-occurrence, with a repertoire-size bias correction applied to the TCR pairs. A later analysis estimated false discovery rates by permuting HLA or CMV assignments 20 times. A later analysis grouped co-occurring TCRs with DBSCAN, adding TCRdist sequence similarity when clustering within HLA-allele-positive subsets. Repertoires with fewer than 30,000 or more than 120,000 public chains were left out of co-occurrence clustering, as were a handful of repertoires with anomalous nucleotide sharing. The table comes from immuneACCESS by way of TCRdb, which keeps in-frame sequences with V and J called. Part of the clones is missing from these tables; in studies checked, under half for an unresolved V gene and the rest for unknown reasons. V and J calls plus clone size are reproduced from that table; the DNA served to infer D and trimming. This sample has about 140,000 clones in its table, and 73% of those were observed once. The ten largest clonotypes hold 1.3% of the sample.

CDR1 SGHTA and CDR2 FQGNSA are derived from the germline V gene. V has 4 bases trimmed and J has 7 bases trimmed; junction bases matching no gene number 9. Inclusive of the bounding cysteine and phenylalanine, the CDR3 is 15 residues long. Only the CDR3 part of the read is kept: 45 bases, read in frame from the first base. What the research found in general, with its limitations: Sequencing depth was assumed to be roughly uniform across donors in the presence/absence analyses, though that assumption may not hold. Because HLA typing was unavailable for some donors at each locus, only the typed subset was used in association tests. A later analysis found that most CMV-associated TCR beta chains appeared HLA-restricted, with HLA associations seemingly driven largely by CMV exposure. Broadly in line with IMGT annotations, most TCR beta V segments showed up in productive rearrangements about 87% or about 30% of the time in an earlier analysis of several hundred of the donors. Correlated functional status among segregating V segments might be attributable to linkage disequilibrium, but an unknown experimental factor could not be ruled out. In this cohort, only TCR beta chains were sequenced, and detectable features were limited by the absence of alpha or paired-chain data. A group of highly shared sequence variants was considered likely to be a technical artifact of the sequencing pipeline. Most TCR sequences were observed very rarely across donors, whereas some public TCRs were present in many individuals. Compared with the approximately 670-donor mean, donors in an Asian-associated ancestry cluster had fewer N-insertions in productive TCRs, according to a later genetic analysis. Strong co-occurrence of HLA alleles, especially DR and DQ, made assigning TCR associations to individual alleles difficult. Several of the top co-occurrence clusters appeared to be linked to parvovirus B19, influenza, CMV and Epstein-Barr virus, according to a later analysis. A later analysis associated 16,951 TCR beta sequences with specific HLA alleles at a false discovery rate of 0.05. According to the authors, the approach could potentially be generalized to other disease states and immunological phenotypes. For the cohort, immune exposure information was limited to CMV serostatus. In a later analysis, HLA-associated TCR beta chains showed more clonal expansion and lower generation probabilities than non-associated chains that were equally common. The study gave a list of about 150 TCR beta chains associated with cytomegalovirus. The classifier was reported to diagnose cytomegalovirus status with high specificity and sensitivity in both the original and validation cohorts. The 87-base-pair reads could not distinguish some IMGT-functional V segments, including TRBV6-2 and TRBV6-3, so those segments were excluded. In a later analysis, TCR association rates were found to vary across HLA loci, with the most associated TCRs seen for DRB1 alleles and the fewest for HLA-C alleles. In vitro tests confirmed that a few of the cytomegalovirus-associated TCR beta chains recognize cytomegalovirus antigens. A further reported finding was that TCR beta sequences accurately predicted the HLA-A and HLA-B alleles for most subjects in the first cohort. Fewer than 20 rarely observed V segments, including chromosome 9 orphons, were excluded from the earlier analysis of just under 600 of the donors because counts were too low. V-gene and J-gene trimming of TCR beta chains was associated with a missense DCLRE1C variant in a later genetic analysis, and the association was replicated in an independent cohort.

Of note for this clone: This clone's antigen is unknown. Base qualities are not recorded, but no much larger clone differs from it by a single base.

The TCR sequence derives from a woman between 40 and 50 years old in good health and CMV-seronegative. Sequenced: PBMCs. The rearranged chain carries TRBV7-2 and TRBJ1-4; TRBD1 matches 7 bases in the middle. The bases are TGTGCCAGCAGCTGGAAAACAGGGGTGGGTGAAAAACTGTTTTTT. Its amino acids are CASSWKTGVGEKLFF. The CDR3 plus the reference TRBV7-2 and TRBJ1-4 genes for the other parts give the full variable domain: GAGVSQSPSNKVTEKGKDVELRCDPISGHTALYWYRQSLGQGLEFLIYFQGNSAPDKSGLPSDRFSAERTGGSVSTLTIQRTQQEDSAVYLCASSWKTGVGEKLFFGSGTQLSVL.